There are a few counts of the clone carrying this T cell receptor beta chain. Its target is not known. Trimming cost V 6 bases and J 6 bases, with 18 bases left between them. Germline V lookup: CDR1 MNHEY, CDR2 SMNVEV (reference sequence). This CDR3 comprises 15 residues. The expanded emulsion RT-PCR method captured paired alpha and beta chains from CD8+ T cells. Unpaired genes were suppressed by blocking oligonucleotides during a second nested PCR. TCRdb processed the emulsion pairing reads anew with MiXCR; each CDR3 protein has one entry. The sample lists roughly 40,000 distinct CDR3 sequences, 45% seen once, with 60% in the top ten. These data belong to a study of T cell repertoires in breast cancer. Study results and caveats: TRBV7 predominated among shared TCRs, possibly a bias from eight TRBV7 primers.

The rearrangement links TRBV27 to TRBJ2-1; the D gene is possibly TRBD1 (6 bases). The source material was CD8+ T cells. The sequence came from a pool of human donors with breast cancer or a healthy control (not recorded which). CDR3 amino acids: CASSLRGGRGNEQFF. The CDR3 DNA is TGTGCCAGCAGCCTCCGAGGGGGTCGAGGCAATGAGCAGTTCTTC.